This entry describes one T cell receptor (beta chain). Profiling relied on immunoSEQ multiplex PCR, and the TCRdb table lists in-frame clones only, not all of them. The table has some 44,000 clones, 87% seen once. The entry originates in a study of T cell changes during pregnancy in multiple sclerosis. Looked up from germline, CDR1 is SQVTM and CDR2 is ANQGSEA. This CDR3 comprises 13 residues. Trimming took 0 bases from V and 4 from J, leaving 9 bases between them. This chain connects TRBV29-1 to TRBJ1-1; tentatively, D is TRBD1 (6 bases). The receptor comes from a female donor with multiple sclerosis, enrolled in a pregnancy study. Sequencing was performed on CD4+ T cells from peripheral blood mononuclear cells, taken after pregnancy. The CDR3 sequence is CSVEDRGITEAFF. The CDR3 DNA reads TGCAGCGTTGAAGACAGGGGTATCACTGAAGCTTTCTTT. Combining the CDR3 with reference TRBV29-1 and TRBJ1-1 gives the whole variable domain SAVISQKPSRDICQRGTSLTIQCQVDSQVTMMFWYRQQPGQSLTLIATANQGSEATYESGFVIDKFPISRPNLTFSTLTVSNMSPEDSSIYLCSVEDRGITEAFFGQGTRLTVV.